This T cell receptor (beta chain) was found in a study of kidney transplant recipient with SARS-CoV-2 infection. This CDR3 spans 15 amino acids. Germline assignment: CDR1 SGHNT and CDR2 YYREEE (reference sequence). V lost 2 bases, J lost 4 bases, and 15 bases lay in between. MiXCR, applied by TCRdb to the reads, yields one record per CDR3 protein. The sample carries roughly 230,000 distinct CDR3 sequences, 25% to 30% recorded once. In regard to this clonotype: A much larger clone differs by one base, so this may be a read error.

The sequence was obtained from a male patient between 25 and 39 years old who had COVID-19 and was a kidney transplant recipient. Some T cells may arise from the graft donor. The material sequenced was a blood sample, taken at baseline and on roughly day 120 from a kidney transplant recipient. The chain joins TRBV5-4 to TRBJ1-2, with unresolved D. The CDR3 loop is CASSFLPEGVYGYTF. The CDR3 nucleotides read TGTGCCAGCAGCTTTCTCCCAGAGGGTGTCTATGGCTACACCTTC.